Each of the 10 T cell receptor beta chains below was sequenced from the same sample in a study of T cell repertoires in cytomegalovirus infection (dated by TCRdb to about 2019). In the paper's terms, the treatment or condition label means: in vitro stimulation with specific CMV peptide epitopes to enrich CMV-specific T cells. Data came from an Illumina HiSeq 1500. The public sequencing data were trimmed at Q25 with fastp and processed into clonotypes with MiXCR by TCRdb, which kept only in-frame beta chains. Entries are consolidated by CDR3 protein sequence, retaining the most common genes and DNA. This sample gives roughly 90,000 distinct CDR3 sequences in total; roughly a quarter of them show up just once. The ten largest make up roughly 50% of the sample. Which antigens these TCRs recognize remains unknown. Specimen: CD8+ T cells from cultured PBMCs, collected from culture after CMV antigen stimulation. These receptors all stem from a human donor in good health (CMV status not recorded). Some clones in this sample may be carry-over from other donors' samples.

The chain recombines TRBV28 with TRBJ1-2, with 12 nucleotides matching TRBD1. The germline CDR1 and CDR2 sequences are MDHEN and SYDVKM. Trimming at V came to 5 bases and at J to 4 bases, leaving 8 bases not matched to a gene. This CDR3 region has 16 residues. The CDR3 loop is CASSPGTGGYTYGYTF. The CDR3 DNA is TGTGCCAGCAGTCCCGGGACAGGGGGCTATACCTATGGCTACACCTTC.

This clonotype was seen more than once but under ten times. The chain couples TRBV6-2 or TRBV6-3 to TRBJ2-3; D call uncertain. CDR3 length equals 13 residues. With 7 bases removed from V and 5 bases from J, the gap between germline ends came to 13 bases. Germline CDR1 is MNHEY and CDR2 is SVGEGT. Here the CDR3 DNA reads TGTGCCAGCACCCCGGCGTCAATAGATACGCAGTATTTT. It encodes CASTPASIDTQYF.

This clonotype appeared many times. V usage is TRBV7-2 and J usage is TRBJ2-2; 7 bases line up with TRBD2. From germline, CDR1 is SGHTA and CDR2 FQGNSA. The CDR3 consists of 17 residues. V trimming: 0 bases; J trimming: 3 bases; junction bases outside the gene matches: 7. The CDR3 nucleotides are TGTGCCAGCAGCTTAGCGGCGTCTAGCGGTTACACCGGGGAGCTGTTTTTT. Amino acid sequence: CASSLAASSGYTGELFF.

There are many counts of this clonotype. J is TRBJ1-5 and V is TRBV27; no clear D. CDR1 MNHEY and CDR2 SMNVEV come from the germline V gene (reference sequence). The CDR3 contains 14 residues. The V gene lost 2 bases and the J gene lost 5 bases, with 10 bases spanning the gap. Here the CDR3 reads CASSLGGWDQPQHF. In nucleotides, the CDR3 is TGTGCCAGCAGTTTAGGCGGTTGGGATCAGCCCCAGCATTTT.

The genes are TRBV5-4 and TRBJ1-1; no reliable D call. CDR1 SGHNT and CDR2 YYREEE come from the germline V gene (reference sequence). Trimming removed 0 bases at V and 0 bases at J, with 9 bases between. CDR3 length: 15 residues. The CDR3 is CASSLGQALNTEAFF. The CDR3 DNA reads TGTGCCAGCAGCTTGGGTCAGGCACTGAACACTGAAGCTTTCTTT.

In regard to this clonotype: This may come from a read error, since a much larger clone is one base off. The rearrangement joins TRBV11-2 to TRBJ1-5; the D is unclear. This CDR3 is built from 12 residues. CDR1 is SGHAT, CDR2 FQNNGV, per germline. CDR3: CASSLGEQPRHF. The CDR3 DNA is TGTGCCAGCAGCTTAGGAGAACAGCCCCGGCATTTT.

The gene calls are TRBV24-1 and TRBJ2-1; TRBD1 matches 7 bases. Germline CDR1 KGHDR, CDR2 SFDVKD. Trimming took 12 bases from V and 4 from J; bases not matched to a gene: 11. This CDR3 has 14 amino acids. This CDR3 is CAVQGEGLYNEQFF. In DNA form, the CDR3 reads TGTGCCGTCCAGGGGGAAGGACTGTACAATGAGCAGTTCTTC.

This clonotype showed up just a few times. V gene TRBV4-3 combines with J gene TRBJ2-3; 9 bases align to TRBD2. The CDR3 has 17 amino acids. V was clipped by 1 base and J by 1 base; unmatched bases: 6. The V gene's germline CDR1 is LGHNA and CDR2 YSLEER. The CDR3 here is CASSQVLAGEGTDTQYF. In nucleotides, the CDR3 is TGCGCCAGCAGCCAAGTCTTAGCGGGAGAGGGCACAGATACGCAGTATTTT.

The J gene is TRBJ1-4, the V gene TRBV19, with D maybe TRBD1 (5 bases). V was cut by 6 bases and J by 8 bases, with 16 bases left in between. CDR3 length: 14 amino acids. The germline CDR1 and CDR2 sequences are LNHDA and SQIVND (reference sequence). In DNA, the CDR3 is TGTGCCAGTAGACCCTCCGGTGCAGGGGAAAAACTGTTTTTT. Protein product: CASRPSGAGEKLFF.

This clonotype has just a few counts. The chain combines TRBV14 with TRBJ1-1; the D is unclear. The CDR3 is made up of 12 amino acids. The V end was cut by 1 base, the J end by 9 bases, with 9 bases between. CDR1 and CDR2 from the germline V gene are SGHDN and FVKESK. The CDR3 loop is CASSQGPMKAFF. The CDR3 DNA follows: TGTGCCAGCAGCCAAGGCCCCATGAAAGCTTTCTTT.